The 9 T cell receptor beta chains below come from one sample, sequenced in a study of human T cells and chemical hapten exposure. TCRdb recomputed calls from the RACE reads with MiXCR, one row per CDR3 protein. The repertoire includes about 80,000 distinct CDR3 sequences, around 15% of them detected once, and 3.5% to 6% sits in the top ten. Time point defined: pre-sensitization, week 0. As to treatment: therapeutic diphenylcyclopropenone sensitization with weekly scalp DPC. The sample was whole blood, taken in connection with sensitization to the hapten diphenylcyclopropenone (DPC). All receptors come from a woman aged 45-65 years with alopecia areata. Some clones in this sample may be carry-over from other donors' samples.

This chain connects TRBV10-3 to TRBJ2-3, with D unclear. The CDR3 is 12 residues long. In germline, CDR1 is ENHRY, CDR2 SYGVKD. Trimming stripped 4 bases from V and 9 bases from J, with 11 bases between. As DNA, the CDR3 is TGTGCCATCAGTGCCACGTCTGAGACGCAGTATTTT. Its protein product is CAISATSETQYF.

The CDR3: CSVEETGGYTEAFF. CDR3 sequence (DNA): TGCAGCGTTGAAGAGACTGGAGGGTACACTGAAGCTTTCTTT. The gene calls are TRBV29-1 and TRBJ1-1; D remains ambiguous. The V end was cut by 0 bases, the J end by 3 bases, with 11 bases between. CDR1 SQVTM and CDR2 ANQGSEA come from the germline V gene. This CDR3 has 14 residues.

DNA for the CDR3: TGCAGTGCGGAAAAAGGCGGTGTGCAGTTCTTC. Amino acid sequence: CSAEKGGVQFF. This chain links TRBV20-1 with TRBJ2-1; D is uncertain. CDR3 length equals 11 residues. Looked up from germline, CDR1 is DFQATT and CDR2 is SNEGSKA (reference sequence). The V gene lost 6 bases and the J gene lost 12 bases, with 15 bases spanning the gap.

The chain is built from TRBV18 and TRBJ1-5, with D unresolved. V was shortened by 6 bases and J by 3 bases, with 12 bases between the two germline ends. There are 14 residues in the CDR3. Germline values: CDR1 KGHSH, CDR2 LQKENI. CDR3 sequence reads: CASSRTVLNQPQHF. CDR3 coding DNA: TGTGCCAGCTCGAGGACGGTCCTCAATCAGCCCCAGCATTTT.

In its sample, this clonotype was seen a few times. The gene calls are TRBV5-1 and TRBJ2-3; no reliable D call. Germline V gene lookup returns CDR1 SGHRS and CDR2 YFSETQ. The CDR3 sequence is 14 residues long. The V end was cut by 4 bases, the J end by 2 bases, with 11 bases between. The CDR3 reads CASSPTITTDTQYF. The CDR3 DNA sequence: TGCGCCAGCAGCCCTACGATCACCACAGATACGCAGTATTTT.

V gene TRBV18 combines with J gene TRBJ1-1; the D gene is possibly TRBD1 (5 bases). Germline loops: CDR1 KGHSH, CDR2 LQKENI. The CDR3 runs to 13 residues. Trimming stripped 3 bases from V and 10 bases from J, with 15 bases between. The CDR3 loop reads CASSPGTVPGAFF. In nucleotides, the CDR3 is TGTGCCAGCTCACCTGGGACTGTTCCGGGAGCTTTCTTT.

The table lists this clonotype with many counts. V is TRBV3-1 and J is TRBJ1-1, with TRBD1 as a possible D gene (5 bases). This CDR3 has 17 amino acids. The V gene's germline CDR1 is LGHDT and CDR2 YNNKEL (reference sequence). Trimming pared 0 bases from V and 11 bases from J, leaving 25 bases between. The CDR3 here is CASSQDNLASSGRGAFF. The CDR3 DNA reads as TGTGCCAGCAGCCAAGATAACTTAGCCAGCTCAGGCCGGGGGGCTTTCTTT.

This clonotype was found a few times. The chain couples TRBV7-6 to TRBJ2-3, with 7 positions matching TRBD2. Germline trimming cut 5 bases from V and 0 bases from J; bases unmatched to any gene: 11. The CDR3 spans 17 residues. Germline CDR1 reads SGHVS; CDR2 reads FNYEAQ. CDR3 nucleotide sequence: TGTGCCAGCAGCCCGACGGGGAGGGGAGTTAGCACAGATACGCAGTATTTT. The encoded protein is CASSPTGRGVSTDTQYF.

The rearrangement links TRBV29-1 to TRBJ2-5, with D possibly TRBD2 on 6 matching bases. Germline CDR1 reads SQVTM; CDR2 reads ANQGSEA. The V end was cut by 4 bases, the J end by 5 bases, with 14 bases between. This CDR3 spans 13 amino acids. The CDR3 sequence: CSVAGSLRETQYF. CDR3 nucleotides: TGCAGCGTTGCCGGGAGTCTGAGGGAGACCCAGTACTTC.